Listed below are T cell receptor beta chains from one sample, sequenced in a study of T cells expressing NK-cell markers. TCRdb re-called the 5' RACE reads and gives one entry per CDR3 protein, without DNA. The sample table includes about 160,000 distinct CDR3 sequences. The sequenced sample was blood T cells: a sorted CD56 or NKG2C T cell subset, CD4+ or CD8+ T cells, or bulk PBMC T cells (not recorded which). Receptors were obtained from a woman aged 18 to 75 in good health. Both conserved end residues are part of each CDR3. Part of the rows lack a size; the others show once, few, many or a class for expanded clones.

CDR3 length	clone size	V gene	J gene	CDR3 protein
13	NA	TRBV20-1	TRBJ2-1	CSASGLAYVEQFF
15	NA	TRBV12-3/TRBV12-4	TRBJ1-5	CASTHISGGNQPQHF
15	NA	TRBV24-1	TRBJ2-2	CATSDPTTGTGELFF
13	NA	TRBV18	TRBJ2-5	CASSPPKGETQYF
15	NA	TRBV5-1	TRBJ1-1	CASSLQPGLNTEAFF
16	NA	TRBV7-6	TRBJ2-3	CASSQTSGGFTDTQYF
14	NA	TRBV7-2	TRBJ2-1	CASSLAQLAGEQFF
16	NA	TRBV4-1	TRBJ2-7	CASSQVVLAGNYEQYF
14	NA	TRBV15	TRBJ2-7	CATSRVQGLGEQYF
16	NA	TRBV4-1	TRBJ2-2	CASSLRLASNTGELFF
14	NA	TRBV11-2	TRBJ1-4	CASSPRNYNEKLFF
15	NA	TRBV12-3/TRBV12-4	TRBJ2-7	CASSYTTSGGYEQYF
16	NA	TRBV7-9	TRBJ2-3	CASSRRTVFGTDTQYF
14	NA	TRBV10-3	TRBJ1-2	CAISPTGTNYGYTF
15	NA	TRBV7-2	TRBJ2-5	CASSLVAGLQETQYF
14	NA	TRBV7-9	TRBJ1-4	CASSPGTVNEKLFF
14	NA	TRBV6-1	TRBJ2-7	CASRWDREAYEQYF
14	NA	TRBV5-1	TRBJ2-3	CASRAGAEDDTQYF
18	NA	TRBV5-1	TRBJ2-7	CASSPYTLAGASSYEQYF
15	NA	TRBV12-3/TRBV12-4	TRBJ2-1	CASSAGTSLSYEQFF
16	NA	TRBV12-3/TRBV12-4	TRBJ2-3	CASSFGGRRNTDTQYF
15	NA	TRBV5-1	TRBJ1-6	CASSARDSYNSPLHF
14	NA	TRBV5-1	TRBJ1-3	CASRWAESGNTIYF
16	NA	TRBV9	TRBJ2-1	CASSASLPSSYNEQFF
17	NA	TRBV10-3	TRBJ2-1	CAISGGTGENSYNEQFF
14	NA	TRBV5-1	TRBJ1-2	CASSSGAGNSGYTF
15	NA	TRBV6-1	TRBJ1-4	CASSEGSAGNEKLFF
14	NA	TRBV7-8	TRBJ2-5	CASSPRTGGETQYF
12	NA	TRBV2	TRBJ2-5	CASSGYDETQYF
14	NA	TRBV6-5	TRBJ2-7	CASSYIQGRSEQYF
17	NA	TRBV28	TRBJ2-1	CASRPQTGTSGYNEQFF
15	medium-sized	TRBV12-3/TRBV12-4	TRBJ2-3	CASSTGGGGTDTQYF
15	NA	TRBV5-1	TRBJ1-1	CASSFFQGIDTEAFF
13	NA	TRBV12-3/TRBV12-4	TRBJ1-4	CASRPTTALKLFF
17	NA	TRBV7-3	TRBJ2-3	CASSFSSDRGQADTQYF
14	NA	TRBV20-1	TRBJ2-7	CSAMREGFIYEQYF
14	NA	TRBV20-1	TRBJ1-2	CSARGVTDYYGYTF
15	NA	TRBV7-3	TRBJ2-7	CASSPRRTSVYEQYF
15	NA	TRBV5-1	TRBJ2-2	CASKRTSGSAGELFF
13	NA	TRBV29-1	TRBJ2-5	CSVETSVQETQYF
14	NA	TRBV5-1	TRBJ2-3	CASKLAGDVDTQYF
14	NA	TRBV7-8	TRBJ2-7	CASSFGGRVGEQYF
13	NA	TRBV12-3/TRBV12-4	TRBJ1-2	CASKRAGGNGYTF
15	NA	TRBV5-1	TRBJ1-1	CASTQGQGGGTEAFF
16	NA	TRBV11-2	TRBJ2-7	CASSPKRQGASYEQYF
15	NA	TRBV13	TRBJ2-7	CASSLGTQSSYEQYF
15	NA	TRBV6-1	TRBJ2-3	CASSALAGQGDTQYF
14	NA	TRBV2	TRBJ2-3	CASTGQPLEGTQYF
16	NA	TRBV7-9	TRBJ2-5	CASSLGDGNIQETQYF
12	NA	TRBV10-3	TRBJ1-2	CAITNQGNGYTF
13	NA	TRBV12-3/TRBV12-4	TRBJ1-2	CASSLLTTYGYTF
11	NA	TRBV4-2	TRBJ2-2	CATGVTGELFF
12	NA	TRBV20-1	TRBJ2-5	CSANVIAETQYF